The 7 T cell receptor beta chains given below trace back to one sample, sequenced in a study of blood T cell repertoires in COVID-19. Method: immunoSEQ multiplex PCR; TCRdb's copy keeps in-frame clones and lacks some. Among 110,000 to 150,000 clones, around 80% were seen once, and the ten largest hold over 5%. Source material: PBMCs or T cells enriched from blood (not recorded which). The receptor source for this set is a woman aged 45-59 years who had recovered from COVID-19.

As for this clone: This specimen includes other DNA sequences encoding the same CDR3. The chain recombines TRBV19 with TRBJ1-1, with TRBD1 identical over 9 bases. Germline CDR1 LNHDA, CDR2 SQIVND (reference sequence). This CDR3 is built from 13 residues. The V segment lost 6 bases and the J segment 3 bases; nucleotides outside the gene matches: 2. The CDR3 region has the DNA TGTGCCAGTAGCCGACAGGGGGACACTGAAGCTTTCTTT. Protein: CASSRQGDTEAFF.

This chain uses TRBV9 with TRBJ2-5, with D perhaps matching TRBD1 (5 bases). Trimming removed 1 base at V and 3 bases at J, with 22 bases between. This CDR3 has 18 residues. Germline CDR1 and CDR2: SGDLS and YYNGEE. The CDR3 is CASSVTRFEVTEEETQYF. DNA of the CDR3: TGTGCCAGCAGCGTAACACGGTTCGAGGTGACAGAGGAAGAGACCCAGTACTTC.

This chain connects TRBV18 to TRBJ1-3, with a weak D call TRBD1 (5 bases). The CDR3 is made up of 16 amino acids. V was trimmed by 4 bases and J by 0 bases, leaving 13 bases between them. CDR1 and CDR2 (germline): KGHSH, LQKENI. CDR3 in amino acids: CASSHLTRDSGNTIYF. DNA for the CDR3: TGTGCCAGCTCACACCTGACCAGGGACTCTGGAAACACCATATATTTT.

The V and J genes are TRBV27 and TRBJ2-3; TRBD1 aligns across 8 bases. The ends lost 10 bases at V and 1 base at J; junction bases unmatched: 7. CDR1 is MNHEY, CDR2 SMNVEV, per germline (reference sequence). The CDR3 runs to 14 residues. CDR3 bases: TGTGCCACCAAGAAACAGGGGGGCACAGATACGCAGTATTTT. Its translation is CATKKQGGTDTQYF.

V is TRBV7-9 and J is TRBJ1-2; 8 bases line up with TRBD1. CDR3 size: 14 residues. The J segment lost 7 bases and the V segment lost 5 bases, leaving 9 bases of the junction unmatched. Germline CDR1 SEHNR, CDR2 FQNEAQ (reference sequence). The CDR3 loop is CASSVPGQVVGYTF. The CDR3 DNA reads TGTGCCAGCAGCGTTCCGGGACAGGTTGTTGGCTACACCTTC.

The V call is TRBV4-2, the J call TRBJ2-5, with 8 bases matching TRBD2. Trimming cost V 0 bases and J 4 bases; bases outside gene matches: 13. This CDR3 is built from 18 residues. Germline CDR1 reads LGHNA; CDR2 reads YNFKEQ. CDR3 region: CASSQDPGGAGWLETQYF. The DNA of the CDR3 is TGTGCCAGCAGCCAAGATCCCGGGGGGGCAGGATGGTTAGAGACCCAGTACTTC.

The chain is built from TRBV27 and TRBJ2-3; D might be TRBD2 (5 bases). This CDR3 has 16 residues. Trimming shortened V by 1 base and J by 2 bases, and 13 bases separated the two germline ends. Per germline, CDR1 MNHEY and CDR2 SMNVEV (reference sequence). CDR3 bases: TGTGCCAGCAGTTTATGGGGTAGCGTTACCACAGATACGCAGTATTTT. Its translation is CASSLWGSVTTDTQYF.